One T cell receptor beta chain is described in this entry. This CDR3 comprises 13 residues. Germline V gives CDR1 DFQATT, CDR2 SNEGSKA (reference sequence). V lost 4 bases and J 7 bases, leaving 16 bases between the germline ends. The data stem from a study of CD8 T cells in Susac syndrome. RNA was extracted with the RNeasy kit, and a quantity of about 0.45 to 1 ug was reverse transcribed using random hexamers. Each CDR3 protein gets one entry after TCRdb re-called the immunoSEQ multiplex PCR reads with MiXCR. The sample consists of some 180,000 distinct CDR3 sequences, about 91% of them appearing once.

This sequence joins TRBV20-1 and TRBJ1-1; D may be TRBD1 (6 bases). The sample was CD4+ T cells from PBMCs. The sequence derives from a human donor with Susac syndrome. The CDR3 DNA reads as TGCAGTGCTACAGGGGTGGTCCAGGTTGAAGCTTTCTTT. Translated, it gives CSATGVVQVEAFF.